The 27 T cell receptor beta chains presented below share a single source sample, sequenced in a study of cytomegalovirus exposure and HLA in healthy donors. PCR employed 60 Vbeta and 13 Jbeta primers. Data came from immunoSEQ multiplex PCR; TCRdb stores just in-frame clones and leaves some out. The sample carries approximately 150,000 clones, around 68% recorded once. Specimen: PBMCs. These receptors all stem from a woman aged 40 to 50 in good health and CMV-seropositive.

The chain couples TRBV6-1 to TRBJ1-2, with D hard to call. Trimming took 7 bases from V and 3 from J, leaving 18 bases between them. The CDR3 totals 15 residues. From germline, CDR1 is MNHNS and CDR2 SASEGT. The CDR3 sequence is CASTLSQESYYGYTF. Written as DNA, the CDR3 is TGTGCCAGCACCCTGAGTCAAGAATCCTACTATGGCTACACCTTC.

Notes on this clone: Other nucleotide sequences in the sample specify the same CDR3. The V and J genes are TRBV4-2 and TRBJ2-1; 9 positions agree with TRBD2. Germline CDR1 and CDR2: LGHNA and YNFKEQ. The CDR3 runs to 15 residues. The V gene end was trimmed by 0 bases and the J gene end by 3 bases; junction bases not matched to a gene: 0. The CDR3 nucleotides read TGTGCCAGCAGCCAAGATAGCGGGGGCTACAATGAGCAGTTCTTC. As protein: CASSQDSGGYNEQFF.

The V gene is TRBV7-9, the J gene TRBJ2-7, with D maybe TRBD1 (5 bases). Germline CDR1 reads SEHNR; CDR2 reads FQNEAQ (reference sequence). The CDR3 sequence is 13 residues long. The germline V and J ends were trimmed by 5 bases and 4 bases, with 12 bases remaining between them. This chain's CDR3 is CASSLMTVYEQYF. Written as DNA, the CDR3 is TGTGCCAGCAGCCTAATGACAGTTTACGAGCAGTACTTC.

The chain uses TRBV5-1 and TRBJ1-5; D is ambiguous. CDR3 length equals 16 residues. The V and J ends lost 5 bases and 5 bases respectively, with 20 bases between them. The V gene's germline CDR1 is SGHRS and CDR2 YFSETQ. CDR3 coding DNA: TGCGCCAGCAGTCTGGACGGGGAGTCATCGCATCAGCCCCAGCATTTT. As protein: CASSLDGESSHQPQHF.

V gene TRBV11-2 combines with J gene TRBJ2-5, with TRBD2 identical over 9 bases. CDR1 is SGHAT and CDR2 is FQNNGV in the germline V gene. Germline trimming cut 5 bases from V and 5 bases from J; bases unmatched to any gene: 12. This CDR3 is built from 16 residues. CDR3 nucleotides: TGTGCCAGCAGCCAGACGACCGGGACTAGCCAGGAGACCCAGTACTTC. It yields the protein CASSQTTGTSQETQYF.

This chain links TRBV6-6 with TRBJ1-5; D is perhaps TRBD1 (5 bases). Germline V gives CDR1 MNHNY, CDR2 SVGAGI (reference sequence). The CDR3 has 15 amino acids. The V gene lost 0 bases and the J gene lost 9 bases, with 15 bases spanning the gap. CDR3 in amino acids: CASSYSGEASRPQHF. The CDR3 DNA is TGTGCCAGCAGTTACTCAGGGGAGGCATCTCGGCCCCAGCATTTT.

This clone was observed once. The chain uses TRBV19 and TRBJ2-5; possible D gene TRBD1, 5 bases. V was clipped by 7 bases and J by 0 bases, with 9 bases between them. Germline CDR1 is LNHDA and CDR2 is SQIVND (reference sequence). The CDR3 consists of 13 residues. DNA for the CDR3: TGTGCCAGTATCTCGACAGACCAAGAGACCCAGTACTTC. Amino acids: CASISTDQETQYF.

This clone was seen only once. The CDR3 nucleotides read TGTGCCAGCAGCTTACCCTTCCCGACAGCAACTAATGAAAAACTGTTTTTT. Translation gives CASSLPFPTATNEKLFF. The chain employs TRBV11-2 and TRBJ1-4; D possibly corresponds to TRBD1 (5 bases). The germline V and J ends were trimmed by 2 bases and 0 bases, with 13 bases remaining between them. The CDR3 loop spans 17 amino acids. Germline CDR1 is SGHAT and CDR2 is FQNNGV.

The sample holds one count of this clone. The junction does not match germline at one end; this may be a read error. The chain carries TRBV5-4 and TRBJ1-2; D may be TRBD1 (6 bases). Germline CDR1 SGHNT, CDR2 YYREEE (reference sequence). This CDR3 has 15 amino acids. CDR3 sequence (DNA): TGTGCCAGCAGCGTACCAACAGGGCCCAACTATGGCTACCCCTTC. Amino acids: CASSVPTGPNYGYPF.

The rearrangement uses TRBV4-1 and TRBJ1-1; 8 bases agree with TRBD1. Germline assignment: CDR1 MGHRA and CDR2 YSYEKL. The junction had 5 bases not matched to a gene; V was cut back by 2 bases and J by 3 bases. The CDR3 is 15 amino acids. This chain's CDR3 is CASSQRTGSDTEAFF. As DNA, the CDR3 is TGCGCCAGCAGCCAAAGGACAGGGTCGGACACTGAAGCTTTCTTT.

This clone was detected once. The chain recombines TRBV5-8 with TRBJ2-5, with 8 bases identical to TRBD2. The germline gives CDR1 SGHTS, CDR2 YDEGEE. The CDR3 is made up of 14 amino acids. After removal of 2 bases from V and 1 base from J, the junction contained 1 base not matched to a gene. The CDR3 nucleotides are TGTGCCAGCAGCTTTCTAGCGGGCCAAGAGACCCAGTACTTC. Translated, it gives CASSFLAGQETQYF.

The rearrangement joins TRBV7-2 to TRBJ1-2; TRBD1 matches 10 bases. V trimming: 4 bases; J trimming: 3 bases; junction bases outside the gene matches: 5. Germline CDR1 reads SGHTA; CDR2 reads FQGNSA. This CDR3 comprises 15 residues. CDR3 amino acids: CASSSRTGGDYGYTF. For the CDR3, the DNA is TGTGCCAGCAGCTCAAGGACAGGGGGGGACTATGGCTACACCTTC.

The chain is built from TRBV4-3 and TRBJ1-1; TRBD1 might be the D (5 bases). Germline V gene sequence: CDR1 LGHNA, CDR2 YSLEER. Trimming stripped 0 bases from V and 6 bases from J, with 8 bases between. This CDR3 is built from 13 residues. This CDR3 is CASSQEEGSEAFF. The DNA for the CDR3 is TGCGCCAGCAGCCAAGAGGAGGGGTCTGAAGCTTTCTTT.

This clone was seen once. This chain links TRBV7-8 with TRBJ2-2; 7 nucleotides align to TRBD2. Germline V gene lookup returns CDR1 SGHVS and CDR2 FQNEAQ. The CDR3 spans 14 residues. J gave up 7 bases and V 5 bases, and 7 bases lay outside the gene matches. The CDR3 protein is CASSPLGRSGELFF. As DNA, the CDR3 is TGTGCCAGCAGCCCCCTCGGGAGGAGCGGGGAGCTGTTTTTT. Variable domain in full (rest from reference TRBV7-8 and TRBJ2-2): GAGVSQSPRYKVAKRGQDVALRCDPISGHVSLFWYQQALGQGPEFLTYFQNEAQLDKSGLPSDRFFAERPEGSVSTLKIQRTQQEDSAVYLCASSPLGRSGELFFGEGSRLTVL.

This clone was detected a few times. The CDR3 DNA sequence: TGTGCCAGCAGTTACTCACAGGGGGCCTACGAGCAGTACTTC. It yields the protein CASSYSQGAYEQYF. The rearrangement uses TRBV6-5 and TRBJ2-7; 8 positions match TRBD1. The ends lost 0 bases at V and 2 bases at J; junction bases unmatched: 0. Germline-derived CDR1 and CDR2 are MNHEY and SVGAGI. This CDR3 comprises 14 residues.

This clone was seen a few times. The rearrangement links TRBV7-9 to TRBJ1-1; 7 bases match TRBD1. The CDR3 consists of 17 residues. V shed 2 bases, J shed 4 bases, and the junction held 13 bases outside the gene matches. Germline values: CDR1 SEHNR, CDR2 FQNEAQ (reference sequence). As DNA, the CDR3 is TGTGCCAGCAGCTTAACCCCGACAGGGAGAGGCGGCACTGAAGCTTTCTTT. Translation gives CASSLTPTGRGGTEAFF.

The V gene is TRBV27, the J gene TRBJ2-1; 9 positions match TRBD2. J gave up 10 bases and V 3 bases, and 7 bases lay outside the gene matches. The germline V gene has CDR1 MNHEY and CDR2 SMNVEV (reference sequence). This CDR3 contains 14 residues. The chain's CDR3 is CASSFWRGGQEQFF. The CDR3 nucleotides are TGTGCCAGCAGTTTCTGGCGGGGGGGCCAGGAGCAGTTCTTC.

The V and J genes are TRBV2 and TRBJ1-1, with a possible D match to TRBD1 (5 bases). The CDR3 is 15 residues long. The germline V gene encodes CDR1 SNHLY and CDR2 FYNNEI. The V end was cut by 7 bases, the J end by 1 base, with 16 bases between. For the CDR3, the DNA is TGTGCCAGCATGAGTGGGCGACAGTCGAACACTGAAGCTTTCTTT. It yields the protein CASMSGRQSNTEAFF.

The rearrangement uses TRBV5-1 and TRBJ2-5; 8 bases align to TRBD1. Germline V lookup: CDR1 SGHRS, CDR2 YFSETQ. V trimming: 4 bases; J trimming: 5 bases; junction bases outside the gene matches: 4. The CDR3 extends over 13 amino acids. The CDR3 nucleotides are TGCGCCAGCAGCCTCAGGGGGCAGGAGACCCAGTACTTC. Amino acid sequence: CASSLRGQETQYF.

This sequence joins TRBV4-2 and TRBJ2-2; perhaps TRBD2 as D (5 bases). Germline V gene lookup returns CDR1 LGHNA and CDR2 YNFKEQ. The CDR3 totals 16 residues. The V and J ends lost 1 base and 2 bases respectively, with 11 bases between them. The CDR3 DNA is TGTGCCAGCAGCCAAGGGGCTAGCACAAACACCGGGGAGCTGTTTTTT. It specifies CASSQGASTNTGELFF.

This chain joins TRBV7-2 and TRBJ1-1; possibly TRBD1 for D (5 bases). The V gene's germline CDR1 is SGHTA and CDR2 FQGNSA. CDR3 length: 15 amino acids. Trimming left V 2 bases short and J 5 bases short, with 15 bases between. CDR3 sequence reads: CASSLPISGGTEAFF. The CDR3 DNA reads TGTGCCAGCAGCTTACCCATATCCGGGGGAACTGAAGCTTTCTTT.

This clone was found a few times. The chain joins TRBV7-6 to TRBJ1-1; D gene unclear. The CDR3 contains 15 residues. Trimming removed 3 bases at V and 1 base at J, with 12 bases between. Germline CDR1 and CDR2: SGHVS and FNYEAQ. CDR3 nucleotide sequence: TGTGCCAGCAGCTTCCGGGGTCGGAAGAACACTGAAGCTTTCTTT. Its protein is CASSFRGRKNTEAFF. The full variable domain, with the rest looked up from reference TRBV7-6 and TRBJ1-1, is GAGVSQSPRYKVTKRGQDVALRCDPISGHVSLYWYRQALGQGPEFLTYFNYEAQQDKSGLPNDRFSAERPEGSISTLTIQRTEQRDSAMYRCASSFRGRKNTEAFFGQGTRLTVV.

With regard to this clone: Compared with germline, one end of the junction differs, possibly owing to a read error. DNA for the CDR3: TGTGCCAGCAGGTTAGGCCAGGGAGGCTCCTACGAGCAGTACTTC. Encoded protein: CASRLGQGGSYEQYF. V gene TRBV13 combines with J gene TRBJ2-7; a weak D match, TRBD2 (6 bases). The germline gives CDR1 PRHDT, CDR2 FYEKMQ (reference sequence). The CDR3 runs 15 residues.

The gene calls are TRBV9 and TRBJ2-3, with D possibly being TRBD2 (5 bases). CDR3 length: 14 residues. The ends were cut back, 6 bases at V and 0 bases at J, with 11 bases in the middle. Germline CDR1 reads SGDLS; CDR2 reads YYNGEE. The CDR3 region is CASTAAPSTDTQYF. In nucleotides, the CDR3 is TGTGCCAGCACAGCGGCCCCTAGCACAGATACGCAGTATTTT.

As regards this clone: The sample holds other DNA sequences that translate to the same CDR3. The chain uses TRBV2 and TRBJ2-7; D is undetermined. There are 11 residues in the CDR3. Germline-derived CDR1 and CDR2 are SNHLY and FYNNEI. V shed 7 bases and J shed 2 bases, with 6 bases lying between them. CDR3 sequence reads: CASTSAYEQYF. The CDR3 DNA is TGTGCCAGCACGAGTGCCTACGAGCAGTACTTC. Looking up the rest from reference TRBV2 and TRBJ2-7 gives the full variable domain: EPEVTQTPSHQVTQMGQEVILRCVPISNHLYFYWYRQILGQKVEFLVSFYNNEISEKSEIFDDQFSVERPDGSNFTLKIRSTKLEDSAMYFCASTSAYEQYFGPGTRLTVT.

J is TRBJ1-1 and V is TRBV29-1; D might be TRBD1 (5 bases). In germline, CDR1 is SQVTM, CDR2 ANQGSEA. V dropped 4 bases and J dropped 4 bases, with 10 bases sitting between them. The CDR3 sequence is 12 residues long. CDR3 protein: CSVVGGTTEAFF. The DNA of the CDR3 is TGCAGCGTTGTTGGAGGGACCACTGAAGCTTTCTTT.

This clone was observed a few times. The V call is TRBV4-1, the J call TRBJ1-2; the D gene is possibly TRBD1 (6 bases). Germline V CDR1 and CDR2: MGHRA, YSYEKL. The CDR3 is 14 amino acids. The V end was cut by 1 base, the J end by 7 bases, with 13 bases between. CDR3 sequence reads: CASSQAQGGPGYTF. CDR3 nucleotide sequence: TGCGCCAGCAGCCAAGCCCAAGGGGGACCTGGCTACACCTTC.